The rows below give T cell receptor beta chains drawn from one sample of a study of shared clonotypes between healthy human individuals. The assay was immunoSEQ multiplex PCR, and TCRdb's table has in-frame clones only and misses some. Among roughly 2,500,000 clones listed, over 85% were seen once. Sequenced material: naive CD4+ T cells from PBMCs. The receptors were sampled from a man between 18 and 29 years old in good health. Some clones in this sample may be carry-over from other donors' samples. Both conserved end residues are part of each CDR3. The D gene is left open where the match is weak. Size values are once, few and many counts, or a class for expanded clones, and some rows have none.

v_gene	j_gene	abundance	d_gene	CDR3aa	CDR3nt
TRBV6-6	TRBJ2-7	once	TRBD2	CASSGPTSGIAYEQYF	TGTGCCAGCAGTGGCCCGACTAGCGGGATCGCCTACGAGCAGTACTTC
TRBV28	TRBJ2-7	-	-	CASSLREYSYEQYF	TGTGCCAGCAGTTTAAGGGAATACTCCTACGAGCAGTACTTC
TRBV28	TRBJ2-7	once	-	CASSFRDYEQYF	TGTGCCAGCAGTTTCCGGGATTACGAGCAGTACTTC
TRBV19	TRBJ2-7	-	-	CASSITGEFEQYF	TGTGCCAGTAGTATCACGGGAGAATTTGAGCAGTACTTC
TRBV6-5	TRBJ1-4	-	-	CATLPDRGVGEKLFF	TGTGCCACCCTCCCGGATAGGGGCGTCGGCGAAAAACTGTTTTTT
TRBV6-6	TRBJ2-7	-	TRBD1	CASRSPGTGRHEQYF	TGTGCCAGCAGGAGTCCCGGGACAGGGAGACACGAGCAGTACTTC
TRBV5-4	TRBJ1-1	once	-	CASSLVSGELVF	TGTGCCAGCAGCTTGGTTTCAGGGGAACTTGTTTTT
TRBV28	TRBJ2-3	-	TRBD2	CASSKLAVGTDTQYF	TGTGCCAGCAGCAAACTAGCGGTGGGCACAGATACGCAGTATTTT
TRBV11-1	TRBJ2-5	-	TRBD1	CASSFGTGRLETQYF	TGTGCCAGCAGCTTCGGGACAGGGAGGTTAGAGACCCAGTACTTC
TRBV7-2	TRBJ2-1	-	-	CASSSSSVPNEQFF	TGTGCCAGCAGCTCCTCTAGCGTCCCCAATGAGCAGTTCTTC
TRBV7-9	TRBJ2-7	-	-	CASSSRWIQGHSYEQYF	TGTGCCAGCAGCTCCCGGTGGATTCAGGGCCATTCCTACGAGCAGTACTTC
TRBV5-1	TRBJ2-6	-	-	CASSLVPAGSGANVLTF	TGCGCCAGCAGCTTGGTCCCGGCGGGTTCTGGGGCCAACGTCCTGACTTTC
TRBV5-4	TRBJ1-2	-	TRBD1	CASSRQGTWGYTF	TGTGCCAGCAGCCGACAGGGGACCTGGGGCTACACCTTC
TRBV5-1	TRBJ1-1	-	-	CASSLHGVATEAFF	TGCGCCAGCAGCTTGCATGGGGTAGCCACTGAAGCTTTCTTT
TRBV1	TRBJ2-4	once	-	CTSSKIYQGLAGESIQYF	TGCACCAGCAGCAAGATTTATCAGGGACTAGCGGGAGAAAGCATTCAGTACTTC
TRBV7-9	TRBJ1-1	-	TRBD1	CASSKGQMNTEAFF	TGTGCCAGCAGCAAGGGACAGATGAACACTGAAGCTTTCTTT
TRBV19	TRBJ2-7	once	-	CATRRPPYEQYF	TGTGCCACCCGACGTCCTCCCTACGAGCAGTACTTC
TRBV7-2	TRBJ2-5	once	-	CASSPRGSETQYF	TGTGCCAGCAGCCCCAGGGGCTCAGAGACCCAGTACTTC
TRBV4-3	TRBJ2-5	-	TRBD2	CASSSRTSGAGETQYF	TGCGCCAGCAGCTCAAGGACTAGCGGGGCAGGGGAGACCCAGTACTTC
TRBV28	TRBJ2-2	-	TRBD2	CASRNGGDTGELFF	TGTGCCAGCAGGAATGGGGGGGACACCGGGGAGCTGTTTTTT
TRBV7-2	TRBJ2-2	-	-	CASSFPVGPGELFF	TGTGCCAGCAGCTTCCCAGTGGGCCCCGGGGAGCTGTTTTTT
TRBV2	TRBJ2-7	-	TRBD2	CASSPAGGVVEQYF	TGTGCCAGCAGTCCGGCGGGAGGGGTGGTCGAGCAGTACTTC
TRBV7-3	TRBJ2-7	-	-	CASSEGGSKYEQYF	TGTGCCAGCAGCGAAGGGGGAAGTAAGTACGAGCAGTACTTC
TRBV5-1	TRBJ1-2	once	-	CASSLVQGGPYGYTF	TGCGCCAGCAGCTTGGTACAGGGAGGGCCCTATGGCTACACCTTC
TRBV7-9	TRBJ2-1	-	TRBD2	CASSLDGGRGNEQFF	TGTGCCAGCAGCTTAGACGGCGGGAGGGGCAATGAGCAGTTCTTC
TRBV2	TRBJ2-3	-	TRBD2	CASSPTSGSPDTQYF	TGTGCCAGCAGTCCAACTAGCGGGAGTCCAGATACGCAGTATTTT
TRBV9	TRBJ2-5	once	-	CASSGGPMETQYF	TGTGCCAGCAGCGGTGGACCCATGGAGACCCAGTACTTC
TRBV5-4	TRBJ2-5	-	-	CASSLGGAKETQYF	TGTGCCAGCAGCTTGGGAGGGGCGAAAGAGACCCAGTACTTC
TRBV5-1	TRBJ2-5	-	TRBD1	CASSSASTGAQETQYF	TGCGCCAGCAGCTCCGCTTCGACAGGGGCACAAGAGACCCAGTACTTC